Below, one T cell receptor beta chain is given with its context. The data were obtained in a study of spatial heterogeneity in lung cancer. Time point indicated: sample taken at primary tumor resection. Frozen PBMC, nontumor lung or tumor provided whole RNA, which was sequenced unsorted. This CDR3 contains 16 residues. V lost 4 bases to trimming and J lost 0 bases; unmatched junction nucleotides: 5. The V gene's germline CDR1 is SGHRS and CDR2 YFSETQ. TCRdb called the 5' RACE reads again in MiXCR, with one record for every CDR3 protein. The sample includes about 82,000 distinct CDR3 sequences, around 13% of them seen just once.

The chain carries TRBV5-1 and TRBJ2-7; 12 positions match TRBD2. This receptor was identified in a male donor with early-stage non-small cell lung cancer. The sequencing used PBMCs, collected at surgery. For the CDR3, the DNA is TGCGCCAGCAGCGCGGGACTAGCGGGCAGCTCCTACGAGCAGTACTTC. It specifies CASSAGLAGSSYEQYF.